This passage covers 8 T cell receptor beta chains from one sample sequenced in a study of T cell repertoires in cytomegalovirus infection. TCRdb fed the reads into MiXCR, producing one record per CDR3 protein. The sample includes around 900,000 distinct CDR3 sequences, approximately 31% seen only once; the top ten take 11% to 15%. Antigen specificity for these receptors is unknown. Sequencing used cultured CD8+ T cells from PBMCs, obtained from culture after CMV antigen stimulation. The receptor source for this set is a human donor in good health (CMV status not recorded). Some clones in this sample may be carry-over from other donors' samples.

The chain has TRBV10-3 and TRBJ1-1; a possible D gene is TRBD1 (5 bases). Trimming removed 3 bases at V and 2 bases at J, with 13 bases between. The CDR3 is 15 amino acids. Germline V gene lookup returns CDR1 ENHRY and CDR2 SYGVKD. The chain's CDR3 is CAISELGRINTEAFF. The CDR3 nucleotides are TGTGCCATCAGTGAATTGGGACGGATAAACACTGAAGCTTTCTTT.

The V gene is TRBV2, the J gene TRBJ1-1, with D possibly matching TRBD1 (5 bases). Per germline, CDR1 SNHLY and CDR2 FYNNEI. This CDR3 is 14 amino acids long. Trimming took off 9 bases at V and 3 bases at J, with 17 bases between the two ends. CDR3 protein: CARDRLPGDTEAFF. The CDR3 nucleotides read TGTGCCAGGGACCGATTACCGGGGGACACTGAAGCTTTCTTT.

The CDR3 loop reads CASSQQANGDYGYTF. The CDR3 bases are TGTGCCAGCAGTCAACAAGCTAACGGGGACTATGGCTACACCTTC. This rearrangement joins TRBV2 to TRBJ1-2, with D unresolved. V lost 5 bases and J lost 3, with 16 bases in between. Germline CDR1 is SNHLY and CDR2 is FYNNEI. This CDR3 spans 15 amino acids.

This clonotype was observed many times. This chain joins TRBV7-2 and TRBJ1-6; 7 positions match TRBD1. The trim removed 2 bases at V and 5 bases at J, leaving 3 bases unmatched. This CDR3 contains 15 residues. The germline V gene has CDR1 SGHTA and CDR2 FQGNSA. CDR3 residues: CASSLRQGDNSPLHF. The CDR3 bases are TGTGCCAGCAGCTTACGACAGGGTGATAATTCACCCCTCCACTTT.

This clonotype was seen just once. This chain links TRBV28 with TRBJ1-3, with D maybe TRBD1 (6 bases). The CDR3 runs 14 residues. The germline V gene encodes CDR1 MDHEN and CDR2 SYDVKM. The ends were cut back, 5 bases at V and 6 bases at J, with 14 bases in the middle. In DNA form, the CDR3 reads TGTGCCAGCAGTCGACAGCGGGGGCAAAACACCATATATTTT. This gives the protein CASSRQRGQNTIYF.

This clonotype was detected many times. The CDR3 here is CASSLGPGTQDFDSNQPQHF. DNA of the CDR3: TGTGCCAGCAGCTTAGGTCCTGGGACGCAGGATTTCGATAGCAATCAGCCCCAGCATTTT. The chain is built from TRBV7-2 and TRBJ1-5, with D maybe TRBD1 (5 bases). The CDR3 length is 20 residues. V gave up 1 base and J gave up 0 bases, with 22 bases separating them. CDR1 is SGHTA and CDR2 is FQGNSA in the germline V gene.

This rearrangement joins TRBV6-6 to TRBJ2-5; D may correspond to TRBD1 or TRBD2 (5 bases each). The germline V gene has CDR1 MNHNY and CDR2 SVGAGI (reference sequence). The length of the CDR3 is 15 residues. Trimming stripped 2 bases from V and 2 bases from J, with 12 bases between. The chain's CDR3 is CASSYGGMGQETQYF. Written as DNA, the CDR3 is TGTGCCAGCAGTTACGGGGGAATGGGGCAAGAGACCCAGTACTTC.

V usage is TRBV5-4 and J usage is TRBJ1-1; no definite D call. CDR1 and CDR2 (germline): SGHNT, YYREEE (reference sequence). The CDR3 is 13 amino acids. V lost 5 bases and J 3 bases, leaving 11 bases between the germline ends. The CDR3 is CASSLSVDTEAFF. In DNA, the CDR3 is TGTGCCAGCAGTCTTTCGGTCGACACTGAAGCTTTCTTT.